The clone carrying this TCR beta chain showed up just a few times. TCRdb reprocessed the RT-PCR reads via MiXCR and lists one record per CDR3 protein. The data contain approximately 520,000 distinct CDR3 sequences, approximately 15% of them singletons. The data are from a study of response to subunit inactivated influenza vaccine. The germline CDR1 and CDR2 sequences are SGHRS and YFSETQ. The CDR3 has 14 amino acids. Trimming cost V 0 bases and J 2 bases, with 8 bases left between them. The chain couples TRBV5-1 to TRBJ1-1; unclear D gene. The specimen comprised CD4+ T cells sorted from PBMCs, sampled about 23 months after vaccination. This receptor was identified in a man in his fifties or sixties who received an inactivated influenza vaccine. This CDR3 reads CASSLVQANTEAFF. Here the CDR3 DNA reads TGCGCCAGCAGCTTGGTTCAGGCAAACACTGAAGCTTTCTTT.